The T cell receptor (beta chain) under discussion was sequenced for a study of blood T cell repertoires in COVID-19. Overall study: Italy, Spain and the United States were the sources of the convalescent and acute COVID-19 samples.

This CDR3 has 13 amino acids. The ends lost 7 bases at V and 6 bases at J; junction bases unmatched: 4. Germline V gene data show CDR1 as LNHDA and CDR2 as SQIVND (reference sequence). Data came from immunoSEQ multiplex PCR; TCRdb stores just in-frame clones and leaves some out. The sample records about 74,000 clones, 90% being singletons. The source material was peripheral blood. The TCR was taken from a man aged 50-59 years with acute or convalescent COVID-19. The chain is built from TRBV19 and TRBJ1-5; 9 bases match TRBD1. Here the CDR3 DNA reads TGTGCCAGTAACGGGACAGGGACTCAGCCCCAGCATTTT. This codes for CASNGTGTQPQHF.